These T cell receptor beta chains were read from a single sample in a study of OX40 agonist ivuxolimab in advanced cancers. Measured with immunoSEQ multiplex PCR; TCRdb has only the in-frame clones, and not every one. The data show 90,000 to 100,000 clones, around nine tenths seen once. The sample here was CD4+ or CD8+ T cells sorted from blood, taken in a trial of the OX40 agonist ivuxolimab. These receptors came from an adult with an advanced solid tumor such as melanoma, head and neck, liver or kidney cancer. The CDR3 runs from the conserved cysteine through the conserved F or W. A D gene is named only where the DNA matches it firmly. Expanded clones get a size class; other rows say once, few or many, or leave the size out.

d_gene: .; j_gene: TRBJ1-4; abundance: .; v_gene: TRBV4-2; CDR3aa: CASSQNLDGKLFF; CDR3nt: TGTGCCAGCAGCCAAAATTTGGACGGAAAACTGTTTTTT
d_gene: TRBD2; j_gene: TRBJ2-1; abundance: once; v_gene: TRBV28; CDR3aa: CASSQTSGSIPEQFF; CDR3nt: TGTGCCAGCAGTCAGACTAGCGGGAGTATCCCTGAGCAGTTCTTC
d_gene: .; j_gene: TRBJ1-2; abundance: once; v_gene: TRBV6-5; CDR3aa: CASSTSNYGYTF; CDR3nt: TGTGCCAGCAGTACGAGTAACTATGGCTACACCTTC
d_gene: TRBD2; j_gene: TRBJ2-3; abundance: .; v_gene: TRBV11-3; CDR3aa: CASSLRVAGVTDTQYF; CDR3nt: TGTGCCAGCAGCTTGCGGGTAGCGGGGGTCACAGATACGCAGTATTTT
d_gene: .; j_gene: TRBJ1-3; abundance: .; v_gene: TRBV7-8; CDR3aa: CATRQASGNTIYF; CDR3nt: TGTGCCACCCGACAGGCCTCGGGAAACACCATATATTTT
d_gene: .; j_gene: TRBJ2-2; abundance: .; v_gene: TRBV4-2; CDR3aa: CASSQMGGSLNTGELFF; CDR3nt: TGTGCCAGCAGCCAAATGGGAGGATCCCTAAACACCGGGGAGCTGTTTTTT
d_gene: TRBD2; j_gene: TRBJ2-2; abundance: .; v_gene: TRBV5-6; CDR3aa: CASSLSREGTGELFF; CDR3nt: TGTGCCAGCAGCTTGTCCCGGGAGGGCACCGGGGAGCTGTTTTTT
d_gene: .; j_gene: TRBJ1-2; abundance: .; v_gene: TRBV11-2; CDR3aa: CASSLDSGYTF; CDR3nt: TGTGCCAGCAGCTTAGATTCTGGCTACACCTTC
d_gene: TRBD2; j_gene: TRBJ2-1; abundance: .; v_gene: TRBV9; CDR3aa: CASSVEGPLAGEGEQFF; CDR3nt: TGTGCCAGCAGCGTAGAAGGCCCTCTAGCGGGAGAAGGTGAGCAGTTCTTC
d_gene: .; j_gene: TRBJ1-2; abundance: .; v_gene: TRBV19; CDR3aa: CASSPVEQGGDYTF; CDR3nt: TGTGCCAGTAGTCCGGTAGAACAAGGGGGTGACTACACCTTC
d_gene: .; j_gene: TRBJ1-5; abundance: .; v_gene: TRBV6-5; CDR3aa: CASSPGWDQPQHF; CDR3nt: TGTGCCAGCTCCCCGGGTTGGGATCAGCCCCAGCATTTT
d_gene: TRBD1; j_gene: TRBJ1-2; abundance: .; v_gene: TRBV29-1; CDR3aa: CSAGDRGGYTF; CDR3nt: TGCAGCGCGGGGGACAGGGGCGGCTACACCTTC
d_gene: .; j_gene: TRBJ1-5; abundance: .; v_gene: TRBV11-2; CDR3aa: CASSRGSGRSNQPQHF; CDR3nt: TGTGCCAGCAGCCGGGGGTCAGGGCGAAGCAATCAGCCCCAGCATTTT
d_gene: TRBD2; j_gene: TRBJ2-1; abundance: .; v_gene: TRBV29-1; CDR3aa: CSVVRTSGRTEQFF; CDR3nt: TGCAGCGTTGTCAGGACTAGCGGGAGGACTGAGCAGTTCTTC
d_gene: .; j_gene: TRBJ2-5; abundance: .; v_gene: TRBV11-2; CDR3aa: CASSPTGTLRETQYF; CDR3nt: TGTGCCAGCAGCCCAACCGGGACGCTTAGGGAGACCCAGTACTTC
d_gene: .; j_gene: TRBJ2-7; abundance: .; v_gene: TRBV11-2; CDR3aa: CASSLGTEQYF; CDR3nt: TGTGCCAGCAGCCTCGGGACAGAGCAGTACTTC
d_gene: TRBD2; j_gene: TRBJ2-3; abundance: .; v_gene: TRBV19; CDR3aa: CASSNIGLAGSTDTQYF; CDR3nt: TGTGCCAGTAGTAACATCGGACTAGCGGGCAGCACAGATACGCAGTATTTT
d_gene: .; j_gene: TRBJ1-2; abundance: .; v_gene: TRBV25-1; CDR3aa: CASSENPGTYGYTF; CDR3nt: TGTGCCAGCAGTGAAAACCCAGGGACCTATGGCTACACCTTC
d_gene: .; j_gene: TRBJ1-1; abundance: .; v_gene: TRBV28; CDR3aa: CASSFGGKSTEAFF; CDR3nt: TGTGCCAGCAGTTTTGGCGGCAAAAGCACTGAAGCTTTCTTT
d_gene: .; j_gene: TRBJ2-7; abundance: .; v_gene: TRBV5-1; CDR3aa: CASGPNSSKKQYF; CDR3nt: TGCGCCAGCGGGCCAAATTCGAGTAAGAAGCAGTACTTC
d_gene: .; j_gene: TRBJ2-1; abundance: .; v_gene: TRBV21-1; CDR3aa: CASKIPPPRPFQFF; CDR3nt: TGTGCCAGCAAAATCCCACCTCCCAGACCCTTTCAGTTCTTC
d_gene: .; j_gene: TRBJ2-3; abundance: .; v_gene: TRBV5-1; CDR3aa: CASSLGEVTDTQYF; CDR3nt: TGCGCCAGCAGCTTGGGGGAGGTCACAGATACGCAGTATTTT
d_gene: .; j_gene: TRBJ1-1; abundance: .; v_gene: TRBV19; CDR3aa: CASSRFDAGNTEAFF; CDR3nt: TGTGCCAGTAGTAGGTTCGACGCTGGTAACACTGAAGCTTTCTTT
d_gene: .; j_gene: TRBJ1-6; abundance: .; v_gene: TRBV2; CDR3aa: CASSNRAPDPPLHF; CDR3nt: TGTGCCAGCAGTAACCGGGCCCCTGACCCACCCCTCCACTTT
d_gene: .; j_gene: TRBJ1-2; abundance: .; v_gene: TRBV7-2; CDR3aa: CASSLFRYENYGYTF; CDR3nt: TGTGCCAGCAGCTTATTCAGATATGAGAACTATGGCTACACCTTC
d_gene: .; j_gene: TRBJ1-2; abundance: few; v_gene: TRBV2; CDR3aa: CASTETYGYTF; CDR3nt: TGTGCTTCGACAGAAACCTATGGCTACACCTTC
d_gene: .; j_gene: TRBJ2-3; abundance: once; v_gene: TRBV9; CDR3aa: CASSVEEGGRSDTQYF; CDR3nt: TGTGCCAGCAGCGTAGAGGAGGGAGGTCGGTCAGATACGCAGTATTTT
d_gene: .; j_gene: TRBJ1-5; abundance: .; v_gene: TRBV4-3; CDR3aa: CASSQDFLQPQHF; CDR3nt: TGCGCCAGCAGCCAAGATTTTTTACAGCCCCAGCATTTT